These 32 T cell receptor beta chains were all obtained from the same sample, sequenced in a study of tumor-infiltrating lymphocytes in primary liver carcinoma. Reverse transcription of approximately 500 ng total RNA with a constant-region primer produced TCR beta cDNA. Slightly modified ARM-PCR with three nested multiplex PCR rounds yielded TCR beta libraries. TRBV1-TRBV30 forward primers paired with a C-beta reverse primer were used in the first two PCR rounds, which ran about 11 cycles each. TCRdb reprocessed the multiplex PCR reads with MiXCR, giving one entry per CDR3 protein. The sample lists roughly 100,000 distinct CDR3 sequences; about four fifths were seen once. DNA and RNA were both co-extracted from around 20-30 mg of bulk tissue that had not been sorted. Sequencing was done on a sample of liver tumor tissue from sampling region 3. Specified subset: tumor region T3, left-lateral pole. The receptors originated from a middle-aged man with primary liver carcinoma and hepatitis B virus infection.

The CDR3 region has the DNA TGCAGCGTTGAGCCCTACAGGGGGCGACAAGAGACCCAGTACTTC. It yields the protein CSVEPYRGRQETQYF. The chain combines TRBV29-1 with TRBJ2-5; 9 nucleotides line up with TRBD1. Germline V gene data show CDR1 as SQVTM and CDR2 as ANQGSEA. Trimming at V came to 3 bases and at J to 2 bases, leaving 7 bases not matched to a gene. The CDR3 covers 15 residues.

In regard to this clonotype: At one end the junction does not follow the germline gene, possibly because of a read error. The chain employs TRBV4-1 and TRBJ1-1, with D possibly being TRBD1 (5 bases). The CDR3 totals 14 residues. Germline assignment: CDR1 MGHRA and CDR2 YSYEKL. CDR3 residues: CPSSLGVANTEAFF. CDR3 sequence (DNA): TGCCCCAGCAGCCTGGGGGTGGCTAACACTGAAGCTTTCTTT.

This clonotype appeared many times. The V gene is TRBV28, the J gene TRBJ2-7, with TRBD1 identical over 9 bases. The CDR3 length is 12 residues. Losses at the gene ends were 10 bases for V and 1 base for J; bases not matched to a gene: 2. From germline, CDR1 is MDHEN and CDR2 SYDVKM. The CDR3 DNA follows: TGTGCCACCGACAGGGGGTCCTACGAGCAGTACTTC. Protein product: CATDRGSYEQYF.

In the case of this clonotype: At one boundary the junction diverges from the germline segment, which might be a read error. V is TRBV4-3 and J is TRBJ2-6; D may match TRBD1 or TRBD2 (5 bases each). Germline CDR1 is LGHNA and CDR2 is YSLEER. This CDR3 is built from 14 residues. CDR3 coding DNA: TGCGCCAACAGCCAAGGTGGGGGAGCCAACGTCCTGATTTTC. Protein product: CANSQGGGANVLIF.

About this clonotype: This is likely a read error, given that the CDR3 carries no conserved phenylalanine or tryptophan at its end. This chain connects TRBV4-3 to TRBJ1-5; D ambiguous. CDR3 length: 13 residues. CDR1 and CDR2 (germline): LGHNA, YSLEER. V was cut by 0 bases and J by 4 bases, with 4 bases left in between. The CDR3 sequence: CASSQDRNQPQHS. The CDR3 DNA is TGCGCCAGCAGCCAAGATCGAAATCAGCCCCAGCATTCT.

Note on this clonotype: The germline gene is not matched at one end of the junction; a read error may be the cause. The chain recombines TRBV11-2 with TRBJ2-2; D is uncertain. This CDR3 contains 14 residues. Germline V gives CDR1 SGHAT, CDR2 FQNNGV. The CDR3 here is CASSIDSGTGELFF. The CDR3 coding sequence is TGTGCCAGCAGCATAGACTCGGGTACCGGGGAGCTGTTTTTT.

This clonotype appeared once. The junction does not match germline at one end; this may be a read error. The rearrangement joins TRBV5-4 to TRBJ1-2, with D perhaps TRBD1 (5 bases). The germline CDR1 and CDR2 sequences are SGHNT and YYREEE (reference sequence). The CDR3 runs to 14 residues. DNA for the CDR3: TGTGCCAGCAGCTCGGACATTTCCCCTAGTGGCTACATCTTC. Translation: CASSSDISPSGYIF.

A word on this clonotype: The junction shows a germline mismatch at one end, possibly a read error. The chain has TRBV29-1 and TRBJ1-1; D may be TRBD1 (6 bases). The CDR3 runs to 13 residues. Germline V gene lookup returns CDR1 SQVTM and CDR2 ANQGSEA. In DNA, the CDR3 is TGCAGCGTTAAGGACAGCAACAACATTGAAGCTTTCTTT. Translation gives CSVKDSNNIEAFF.

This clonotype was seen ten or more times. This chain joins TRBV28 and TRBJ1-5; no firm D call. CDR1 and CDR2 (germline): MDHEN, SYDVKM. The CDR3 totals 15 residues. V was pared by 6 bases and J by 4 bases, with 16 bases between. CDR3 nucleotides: TGTGCCAGCAGCACCGGCAGTTGGGGAAATCAGCCCCAGCATTTT. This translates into CASSTGSWGNQPQHF.

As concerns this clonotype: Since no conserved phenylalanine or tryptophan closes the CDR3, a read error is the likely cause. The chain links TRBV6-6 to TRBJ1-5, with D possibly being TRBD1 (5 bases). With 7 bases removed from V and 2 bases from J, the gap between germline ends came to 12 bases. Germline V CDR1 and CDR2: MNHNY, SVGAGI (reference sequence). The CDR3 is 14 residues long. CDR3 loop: CASIEGNGNQPQHS. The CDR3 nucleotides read TGTGCCAGCATAGAGGGGAATGGCAATCAGCCCCAGCATTCT.

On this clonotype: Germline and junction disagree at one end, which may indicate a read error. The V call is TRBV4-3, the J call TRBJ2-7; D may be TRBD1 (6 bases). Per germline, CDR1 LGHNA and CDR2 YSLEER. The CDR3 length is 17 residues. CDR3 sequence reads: CASNQEAPGTGRYEQYF. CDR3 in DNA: TGTGCCAGCAACCAAGAAGCACCCGGAACAGGGCGGTACGAGCAGTACTTC.

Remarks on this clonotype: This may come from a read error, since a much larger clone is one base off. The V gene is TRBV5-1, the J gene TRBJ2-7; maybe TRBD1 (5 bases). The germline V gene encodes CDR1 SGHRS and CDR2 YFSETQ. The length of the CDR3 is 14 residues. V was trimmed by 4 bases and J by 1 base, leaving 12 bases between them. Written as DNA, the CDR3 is TGCGCCAGCAGCACATCTAGACAGTCCTACGAGCAGTACTTC. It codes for CASSTSRQSYEQYF.

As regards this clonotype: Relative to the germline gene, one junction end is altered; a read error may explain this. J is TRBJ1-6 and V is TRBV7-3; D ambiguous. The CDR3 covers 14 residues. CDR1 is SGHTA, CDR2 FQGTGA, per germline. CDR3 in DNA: TGTGCCAGCAGCTTAACACAGACCAATTCACCCTTCCACTTT. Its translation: CASSLTQTNSPFHF.

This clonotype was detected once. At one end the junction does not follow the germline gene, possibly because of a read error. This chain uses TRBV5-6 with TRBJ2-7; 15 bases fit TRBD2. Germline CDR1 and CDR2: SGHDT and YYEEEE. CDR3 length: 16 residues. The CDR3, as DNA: TGTGCCAGCAACCCCTGGACTAGCGGGAGGGCCAACGAGCAATACTTC. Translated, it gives CASNPWTSGRANEQYF.

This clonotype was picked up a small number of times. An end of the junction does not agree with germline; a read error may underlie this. The chain's CDR3 is CASTRGSSTYGQYF. The CDR3 DNA follows: TGTGCCAGCACCCGTGGGAGTTCCACTTACGGGCAGTACTTC. V gene TRBV11-2 combines with J gene TRBJ2-7; the D gene is possibly TRBD2 (5 bases). The length of the CDR3 is 14 residues. The germline V gene has CDR1 SGHAT and CDR2 FQNNGV.

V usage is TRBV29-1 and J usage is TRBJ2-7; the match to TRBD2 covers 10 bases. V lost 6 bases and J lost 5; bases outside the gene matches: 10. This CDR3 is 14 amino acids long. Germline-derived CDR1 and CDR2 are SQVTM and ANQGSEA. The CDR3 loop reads CSVRISGRSHEQYF. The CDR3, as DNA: TGCAGCGTCCGGATTAGCGGGAGGAGTCACGAGCAGTACTTC.

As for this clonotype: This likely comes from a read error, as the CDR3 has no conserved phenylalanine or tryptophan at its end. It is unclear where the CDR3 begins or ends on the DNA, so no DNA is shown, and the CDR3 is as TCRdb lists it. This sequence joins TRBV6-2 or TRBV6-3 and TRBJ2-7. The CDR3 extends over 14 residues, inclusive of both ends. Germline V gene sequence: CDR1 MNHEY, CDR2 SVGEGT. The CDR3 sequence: CTSSYSDSSYEQYS.

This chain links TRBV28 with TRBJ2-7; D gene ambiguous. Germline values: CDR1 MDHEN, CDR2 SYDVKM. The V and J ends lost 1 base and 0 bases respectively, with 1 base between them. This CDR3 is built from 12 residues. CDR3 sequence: CASSLYSYEQYF. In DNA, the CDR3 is TGTGCCAGCAGTTTATACTCCTACGAGCAGTACTTC.

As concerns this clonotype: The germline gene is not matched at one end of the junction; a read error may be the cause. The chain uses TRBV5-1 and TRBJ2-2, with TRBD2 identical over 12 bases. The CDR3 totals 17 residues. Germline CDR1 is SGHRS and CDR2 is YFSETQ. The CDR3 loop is CASSIETSGRNTRELFF. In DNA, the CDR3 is TGCGCCAGCAGCATCGAAACTAGCGGGAGGAACACCAGGGAGCTGTTTTTT.

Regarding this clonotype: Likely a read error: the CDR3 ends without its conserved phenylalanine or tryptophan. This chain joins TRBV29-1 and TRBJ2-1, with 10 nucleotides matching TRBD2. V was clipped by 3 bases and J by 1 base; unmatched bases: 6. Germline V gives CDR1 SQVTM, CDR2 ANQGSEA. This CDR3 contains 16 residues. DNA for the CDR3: TGCAGCGTTGATTCACTAGCGGGAAATTCCTACAATGAGCAGTTCCTC. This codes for CSVDSLAGNSYNEQFL.

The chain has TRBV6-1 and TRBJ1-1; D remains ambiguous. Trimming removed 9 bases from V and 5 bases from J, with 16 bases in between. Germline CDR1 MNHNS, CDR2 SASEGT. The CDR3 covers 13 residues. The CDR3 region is CASSRERRTEAFF. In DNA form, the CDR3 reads TGTGCCAGTTCACGGGAGCGGCGTACTGAAGCTTTCTTT.

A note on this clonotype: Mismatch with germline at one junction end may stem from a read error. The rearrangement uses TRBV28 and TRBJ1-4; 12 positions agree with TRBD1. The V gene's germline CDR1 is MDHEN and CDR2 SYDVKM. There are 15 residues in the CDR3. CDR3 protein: CVSSLGQGANEKLFF. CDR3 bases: TGTGTCAGCAGTCTGGGACAGGGGGCCAATGAAAAACTGTTTTTT.

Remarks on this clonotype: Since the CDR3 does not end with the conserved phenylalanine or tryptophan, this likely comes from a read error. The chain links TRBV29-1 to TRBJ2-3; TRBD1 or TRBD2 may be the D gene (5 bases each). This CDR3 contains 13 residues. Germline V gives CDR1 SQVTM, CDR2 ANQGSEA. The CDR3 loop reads CSVYWGSTDTQYS. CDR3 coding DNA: TGTAGCGTTTATTGGGGGAGCACAGATACGCAGTATTCT.

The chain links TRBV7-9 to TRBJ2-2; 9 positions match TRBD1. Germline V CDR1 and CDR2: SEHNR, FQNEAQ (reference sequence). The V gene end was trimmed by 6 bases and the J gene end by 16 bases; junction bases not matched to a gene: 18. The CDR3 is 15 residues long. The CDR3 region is CASRPKQGASGKPFF. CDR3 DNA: TGTGCCAGCAGACCTAAACAGGGGGCAAGCGGGAAGCCGTTTTTT.

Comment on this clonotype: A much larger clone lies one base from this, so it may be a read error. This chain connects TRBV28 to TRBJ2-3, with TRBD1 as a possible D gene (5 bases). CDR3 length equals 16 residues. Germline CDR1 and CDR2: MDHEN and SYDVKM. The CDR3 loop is CTSSLPQQARADTQYF. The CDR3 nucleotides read TGTACCAGCAGCCTACCCCAACAGGCTAGGGCAGATACGCAGTATTTT. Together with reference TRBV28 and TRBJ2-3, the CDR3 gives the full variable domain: DVKVTQSSRYLVKRTGEKVFLECVQDMDHENMFWYRQDPGLGLRLIYFSYDVKMKEKGDIPEGYSVSREKKERFSLILESASTNQTSMYLCTSSLPQQARADTQYFGPGTRLTVL.

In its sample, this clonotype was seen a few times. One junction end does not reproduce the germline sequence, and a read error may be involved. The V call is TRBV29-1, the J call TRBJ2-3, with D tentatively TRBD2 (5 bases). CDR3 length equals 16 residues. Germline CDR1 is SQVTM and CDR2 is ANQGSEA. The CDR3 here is CSVEDGEHPFTDTQYF. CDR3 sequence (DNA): TGTAGCGTTGAGGATGGGGAGCATCCGTTCACAGATACGCAGTATTTT.

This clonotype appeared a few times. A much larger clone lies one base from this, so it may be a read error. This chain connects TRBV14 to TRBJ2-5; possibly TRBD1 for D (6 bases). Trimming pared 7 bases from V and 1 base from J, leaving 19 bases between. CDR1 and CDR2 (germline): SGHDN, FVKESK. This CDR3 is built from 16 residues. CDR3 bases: TGTGCCAGCAACCGCGCAGGGACACCAATCCAAGAGACCCAGTACTTC. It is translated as CASNRAGTPIQETQYF. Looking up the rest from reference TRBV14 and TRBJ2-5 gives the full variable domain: EAGVTQFPSHSVIEKGQTVTLRCDPISGHDNLYWYRRVMGKEIKFLLHFVKESKQDESGMPNNRFLAERTGGTYSTLKVQPAELEDSGVYFCASNRAGTPIQETQYFGPGTRLLVL.

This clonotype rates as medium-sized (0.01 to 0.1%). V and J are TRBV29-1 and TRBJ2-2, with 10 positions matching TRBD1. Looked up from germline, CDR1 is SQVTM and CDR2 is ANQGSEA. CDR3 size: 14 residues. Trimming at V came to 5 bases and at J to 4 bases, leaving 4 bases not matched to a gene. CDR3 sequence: CSVSGQGFTGELFF. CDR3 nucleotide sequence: TGCAGCGTTTCGGGACAGGGGTTCACCGGGGAGCTGTTTTTT.

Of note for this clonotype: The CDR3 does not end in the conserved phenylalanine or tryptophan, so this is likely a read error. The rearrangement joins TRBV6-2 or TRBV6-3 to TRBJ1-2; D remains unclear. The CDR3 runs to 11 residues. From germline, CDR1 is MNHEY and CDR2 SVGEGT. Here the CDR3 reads CVSSTASGYTL. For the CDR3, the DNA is TGTGTCAGCAGTACGGCCAGTGGCTACACCCTC.

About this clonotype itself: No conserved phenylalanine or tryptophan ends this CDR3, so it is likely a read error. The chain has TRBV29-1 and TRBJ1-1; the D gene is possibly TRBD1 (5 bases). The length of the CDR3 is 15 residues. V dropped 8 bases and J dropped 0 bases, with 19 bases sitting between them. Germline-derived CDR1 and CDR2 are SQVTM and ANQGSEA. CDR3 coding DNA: TGCAGCACCGTTGTTGTATGGGGCCTGAACACTGAAGCTTTCTTA. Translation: CSTVVVWGLNTEAFL.

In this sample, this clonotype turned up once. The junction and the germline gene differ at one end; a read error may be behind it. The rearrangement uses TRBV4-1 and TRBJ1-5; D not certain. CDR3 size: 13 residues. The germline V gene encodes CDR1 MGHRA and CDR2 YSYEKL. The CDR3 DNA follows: TGCGCCAGCAGTTTTGCTCTCAATCATCCCCAGCATTTT. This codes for CASSFALNHPQHF.

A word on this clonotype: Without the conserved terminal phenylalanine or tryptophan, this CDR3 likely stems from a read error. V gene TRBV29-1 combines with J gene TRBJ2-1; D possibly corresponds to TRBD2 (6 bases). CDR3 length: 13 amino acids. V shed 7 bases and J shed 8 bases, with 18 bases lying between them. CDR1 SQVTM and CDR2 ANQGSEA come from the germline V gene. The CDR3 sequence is CSETGGKLYEQFY. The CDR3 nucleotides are TGCAGCGAGACTGGCGGGAAGCTCTATGAGCAGTTCTAC.